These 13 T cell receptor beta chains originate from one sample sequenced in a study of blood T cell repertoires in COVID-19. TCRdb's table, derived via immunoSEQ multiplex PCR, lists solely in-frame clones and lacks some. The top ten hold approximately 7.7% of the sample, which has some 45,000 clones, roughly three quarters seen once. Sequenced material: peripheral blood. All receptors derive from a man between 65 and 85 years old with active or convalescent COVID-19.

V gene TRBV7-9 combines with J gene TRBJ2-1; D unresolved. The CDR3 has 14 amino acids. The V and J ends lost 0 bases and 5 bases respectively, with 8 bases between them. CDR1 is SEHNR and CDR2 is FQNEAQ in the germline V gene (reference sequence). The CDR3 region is CASSLALTHNEQFF. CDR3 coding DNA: TGTGCCAGCAGCTTAGCTTTAACACACAATGAGCAGTTCTTC.

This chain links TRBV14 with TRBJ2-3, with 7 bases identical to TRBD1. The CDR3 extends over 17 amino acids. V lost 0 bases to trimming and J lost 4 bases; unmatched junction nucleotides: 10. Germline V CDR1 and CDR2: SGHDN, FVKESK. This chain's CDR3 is CASSQDIGPGTADTQYF. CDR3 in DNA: TGTGCCAGCAGCCAAGATATCGGGCCAGGGACAGCAGATACGCAGTATTTT.

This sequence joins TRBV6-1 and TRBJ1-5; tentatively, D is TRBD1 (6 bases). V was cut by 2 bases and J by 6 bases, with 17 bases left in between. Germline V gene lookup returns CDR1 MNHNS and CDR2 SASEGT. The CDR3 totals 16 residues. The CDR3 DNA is TGTGCCAGCAGTGAAAGGTTCAGCGGGGGGCGTCAGCCCCAGCATTTT. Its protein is CASSERFSGGRQPQHF.

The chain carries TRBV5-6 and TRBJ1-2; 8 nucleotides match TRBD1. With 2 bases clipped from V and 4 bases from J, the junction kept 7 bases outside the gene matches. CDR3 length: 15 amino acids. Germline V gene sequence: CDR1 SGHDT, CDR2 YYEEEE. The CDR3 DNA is TGTGCCAGCAGCTTTCAGGGGGCCGCAGTCTATGGCTACACCTTC. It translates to CASSFQGAAVYGYTF.

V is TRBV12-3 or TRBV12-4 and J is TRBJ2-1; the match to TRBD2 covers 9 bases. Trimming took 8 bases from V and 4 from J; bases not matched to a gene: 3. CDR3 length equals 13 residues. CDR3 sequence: CASHSGGYNEQFF. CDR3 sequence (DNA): TGTGCCAGCCACAGCGGGGGGTACAATGAGCAGTTCTTC.

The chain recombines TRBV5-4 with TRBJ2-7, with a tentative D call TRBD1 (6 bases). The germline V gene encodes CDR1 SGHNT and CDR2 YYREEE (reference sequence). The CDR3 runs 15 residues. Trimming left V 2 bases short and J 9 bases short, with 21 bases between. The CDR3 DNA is TGTGCCAGCAGCTTCGACGGACAGCGGACACACGGGCAGTACTTC. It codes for CASSFDGQRTHGQYF.

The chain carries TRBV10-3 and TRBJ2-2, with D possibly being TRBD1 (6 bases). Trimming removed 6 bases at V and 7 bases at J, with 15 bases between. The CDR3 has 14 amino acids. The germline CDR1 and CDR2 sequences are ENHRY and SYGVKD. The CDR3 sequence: CAIRNRVEGGELFF. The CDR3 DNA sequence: TGTGCCATCAGGAACAGGGTCGAGGGCGGGGAGCTGTTTTTT.

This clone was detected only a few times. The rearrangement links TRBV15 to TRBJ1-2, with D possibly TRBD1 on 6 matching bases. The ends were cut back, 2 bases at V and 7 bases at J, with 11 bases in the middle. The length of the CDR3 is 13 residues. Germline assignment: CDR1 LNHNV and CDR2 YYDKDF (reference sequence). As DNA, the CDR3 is TGTGCCACCAGCAGATCAACAGGGTCTGGCTACACCTTC. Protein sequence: CATSRSTGSGYTF.

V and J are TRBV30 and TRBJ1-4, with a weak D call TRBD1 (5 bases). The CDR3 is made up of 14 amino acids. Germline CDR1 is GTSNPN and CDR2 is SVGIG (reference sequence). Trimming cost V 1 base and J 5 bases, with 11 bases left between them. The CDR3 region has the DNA TGTGCCTGGAGTGCCGACAGTACAAATGAAAAACTGTTTTTT. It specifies CAWSADSTNEKLFF. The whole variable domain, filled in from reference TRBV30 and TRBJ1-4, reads SQTIHQWPATLVQPVGSPLSLECTVEGTSNPNLYWYRQAAGRGLQLLFYSVGIGQISSEVPQNLSASRPQDRQFILSSKKLLLSDSGFYLCAWSADSTNEKLFFGSGTQLSVL.

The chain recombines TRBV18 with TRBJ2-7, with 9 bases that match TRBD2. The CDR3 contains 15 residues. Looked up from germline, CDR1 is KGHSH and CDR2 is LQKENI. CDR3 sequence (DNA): TGTCCCCGCCCACCCCGGGGCGGGGGGGCCGTCGAGCAGTACTTC. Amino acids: CPRPPRGGGAVEQYF.

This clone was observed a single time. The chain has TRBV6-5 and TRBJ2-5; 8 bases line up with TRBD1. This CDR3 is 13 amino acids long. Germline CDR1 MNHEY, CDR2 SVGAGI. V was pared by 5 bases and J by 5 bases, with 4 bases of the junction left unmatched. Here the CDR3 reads CASSSYRGETQYF. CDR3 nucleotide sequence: TGTGCCAGCAGTAGCTACAGGGGGGAGACCCAGTACTTC.

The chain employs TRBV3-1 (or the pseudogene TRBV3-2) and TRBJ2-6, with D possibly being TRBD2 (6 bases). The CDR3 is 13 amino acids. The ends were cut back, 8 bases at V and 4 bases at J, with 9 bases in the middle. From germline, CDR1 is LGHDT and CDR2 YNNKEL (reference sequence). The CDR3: CASQAGGANVLTF. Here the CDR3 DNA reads TGTGCCAGCCAGGCGGGGGGGGCCAACGTCCTGACTTTC.

The CDR3 DNA follows: TGTGCCATCAGTGCGGAGGGTACGAACACCGGGGAGCTGTTTTTT. Amino acid sequence: CAISAEGTNTGELFF. The chain uses TRBV10-3 and TRBJ2-2; possibly TRBD2 for D (6 bases). V lost 4 bases and J 0 bases, leaving 9 bases between the germline ends. This CDR3 comprises 15 residues. Germline-derived CDR1 and CDR2 are ENHRY and SYGVKD.